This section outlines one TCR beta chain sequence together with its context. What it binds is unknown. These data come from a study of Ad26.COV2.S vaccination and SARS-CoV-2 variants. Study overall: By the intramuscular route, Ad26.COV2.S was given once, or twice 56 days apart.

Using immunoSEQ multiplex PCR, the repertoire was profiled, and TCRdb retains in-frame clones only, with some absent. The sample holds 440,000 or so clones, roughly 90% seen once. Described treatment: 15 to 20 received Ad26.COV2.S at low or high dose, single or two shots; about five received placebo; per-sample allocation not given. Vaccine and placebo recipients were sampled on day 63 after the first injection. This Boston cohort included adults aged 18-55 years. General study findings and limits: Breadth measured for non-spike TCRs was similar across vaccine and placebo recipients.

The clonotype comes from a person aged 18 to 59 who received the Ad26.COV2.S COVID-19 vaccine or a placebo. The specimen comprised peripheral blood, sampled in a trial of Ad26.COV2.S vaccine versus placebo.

CDR3 amino acids: CASSFTGANTGELFF. DNA of the CDR3: TGTGCCAGCAGTTTTACAGGGGCGAACACCGGGGAGCTGTTTTTT. The chain uses TRBV6-2 or TRBV6-3 and TRBJ2-2; 7 bases match TRBD1. The CDR3 is 15 residues long. V dropped 4 bases and J dropped 0; count of bases not matched to a gene: 2. The germline CDR1 and CDR2 sequences are MNHEY and SVGEGT.